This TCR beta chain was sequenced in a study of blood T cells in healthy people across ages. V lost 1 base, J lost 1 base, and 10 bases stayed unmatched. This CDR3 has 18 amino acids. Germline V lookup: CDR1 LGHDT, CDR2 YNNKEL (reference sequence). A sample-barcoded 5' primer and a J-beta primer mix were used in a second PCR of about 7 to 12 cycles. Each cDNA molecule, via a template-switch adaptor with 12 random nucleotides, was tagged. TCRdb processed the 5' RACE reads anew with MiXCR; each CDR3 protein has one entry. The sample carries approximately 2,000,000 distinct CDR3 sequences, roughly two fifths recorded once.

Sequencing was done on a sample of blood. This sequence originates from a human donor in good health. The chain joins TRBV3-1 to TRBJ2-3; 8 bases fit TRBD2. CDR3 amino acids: CASSQGPPERGRTDTQYF. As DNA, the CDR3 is TGTGCCAGCAGCCAAGGCCCCCCTGAGCGGGGGCGCACAGATACGCAGTATTTT.